This record covers a single T cell receptor (beta chain). This specimen includes other DNA sequences encoding the same CDR3. This sample is drawn from a study of blood T cell repertoires in COVID-19. As for the study in general: Material from acute and convalescent COVID-19 was sourced from the United States, Italy and Spain.

The germline CDR1 and CDR2 sequences are SGHRS and YFSETQ. Trimming removed 0 bases from V and 1 base from J, with 10 bases in between. This CDR3 comprises 15 residues. The repertoire was sequenced with immunoSEQ multiplex PCR; TCRdb's copy has only in-frame clones and lacks some. This table has about 230,000 clones, almost 90% appearing once. V and J are TRBV5-1 and TRBJ1-1, with D perhaps TRBD1 (5 bases). This TCR was sampled from a woman aged 55 to 70 with acute or convalescent COVID-19. Sequencing used peripheral blood. Here the CDR3 DNA reads TGCGCCAGCAGCTTGGAATGGGGCGGGAACACTGAAGCTTTCTTT. It is translated as CASSLEWGGNTEAFF. The whole variable domain, filled in from reference TRBV5-1 and TRBJ1-1, reads KAGVTQTPRYLIKTRGQQVTLSCSPISGHRSVSWYQQTPGQGLQFLFEYFSETQRNKGNFPGRFSGRQFSNSRSEMNVSTLELGDSALYLCASSLEWGGNTEAFFGQGTRLTVV.